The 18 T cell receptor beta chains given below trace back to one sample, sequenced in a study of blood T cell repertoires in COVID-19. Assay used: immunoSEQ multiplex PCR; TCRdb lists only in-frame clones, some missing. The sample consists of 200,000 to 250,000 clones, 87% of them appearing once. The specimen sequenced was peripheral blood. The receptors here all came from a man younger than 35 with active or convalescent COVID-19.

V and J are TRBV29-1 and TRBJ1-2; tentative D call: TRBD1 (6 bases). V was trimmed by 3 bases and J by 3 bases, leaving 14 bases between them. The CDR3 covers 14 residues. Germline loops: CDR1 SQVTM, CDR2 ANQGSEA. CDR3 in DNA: TGCAGCGTTGAGCTTCGGGGGGCATACTATGGCTACACCTTC. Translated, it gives CSVELRGAYYGYTF.

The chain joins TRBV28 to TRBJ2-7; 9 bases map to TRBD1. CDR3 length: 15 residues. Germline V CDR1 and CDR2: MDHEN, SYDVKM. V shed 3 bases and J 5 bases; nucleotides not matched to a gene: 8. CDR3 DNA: TGTGCCAGCAGTTTCCCCGGGACAGGGAACGACGAGCAGTACTTC. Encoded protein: CASSFPGTGNDEQYF.

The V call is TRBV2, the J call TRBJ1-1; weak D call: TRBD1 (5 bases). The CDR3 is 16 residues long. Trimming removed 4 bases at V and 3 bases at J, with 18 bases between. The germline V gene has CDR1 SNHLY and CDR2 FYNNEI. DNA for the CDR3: TGTGCCAGCAGTGCAGGGTACGAGCGGAGGGACACTGAAGCTTTCTTT. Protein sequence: CASSAGYERRDTEAFF.

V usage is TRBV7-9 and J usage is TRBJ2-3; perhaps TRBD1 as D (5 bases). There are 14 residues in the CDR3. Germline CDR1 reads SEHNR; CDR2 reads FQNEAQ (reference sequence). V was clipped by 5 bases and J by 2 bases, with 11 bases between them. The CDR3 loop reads CASSPGQLTDTQYF. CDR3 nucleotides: TGTGCCAGCAGCCCAGGACAACTCACAGATACGCAGTATTTT.

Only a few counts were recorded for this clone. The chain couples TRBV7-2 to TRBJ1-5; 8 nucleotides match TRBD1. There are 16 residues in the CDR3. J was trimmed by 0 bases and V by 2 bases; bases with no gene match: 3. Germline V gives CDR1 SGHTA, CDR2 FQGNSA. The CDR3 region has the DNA TGTGCCAGCAGCTTATCGACAGGGGATAGCAATCAGCCCCAGCATTTT. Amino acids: CASSLSTGDSNQPQHF.

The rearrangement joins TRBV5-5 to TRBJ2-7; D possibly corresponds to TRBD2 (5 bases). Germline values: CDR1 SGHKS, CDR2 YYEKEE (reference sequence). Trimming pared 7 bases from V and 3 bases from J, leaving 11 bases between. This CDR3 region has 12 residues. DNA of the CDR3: TGTGCCAGCGGGATAGACTACTACGAGCAGTACTTC. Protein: CASGIDYYEQYF.

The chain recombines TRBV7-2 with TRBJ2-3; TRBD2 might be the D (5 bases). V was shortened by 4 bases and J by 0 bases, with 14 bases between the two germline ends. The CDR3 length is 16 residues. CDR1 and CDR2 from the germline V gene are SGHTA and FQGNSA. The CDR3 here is CASSSGLYTSTDTQYF. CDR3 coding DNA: TGTGCCAGCAGCTCCGGACTGTATACTAGCACAGATACGCAGTATTTT.

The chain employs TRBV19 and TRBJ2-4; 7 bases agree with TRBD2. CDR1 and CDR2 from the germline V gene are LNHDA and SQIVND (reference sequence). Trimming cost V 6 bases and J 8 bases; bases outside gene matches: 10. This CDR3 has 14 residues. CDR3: CASRGRGSIDIQYF. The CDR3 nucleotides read TGTGCCAGTAGGGGGAGGGGTTCAATAGACATTCAGTACTTC.

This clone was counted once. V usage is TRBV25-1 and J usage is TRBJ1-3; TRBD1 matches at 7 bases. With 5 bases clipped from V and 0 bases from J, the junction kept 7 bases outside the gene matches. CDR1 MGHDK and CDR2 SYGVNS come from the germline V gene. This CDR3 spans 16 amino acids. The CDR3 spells CASSWDSRVSGNTIYF. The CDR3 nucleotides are TGTGCCAGCAGTTGGGACAGTAGGGTCTCTGGAAACACCATATATTTT.

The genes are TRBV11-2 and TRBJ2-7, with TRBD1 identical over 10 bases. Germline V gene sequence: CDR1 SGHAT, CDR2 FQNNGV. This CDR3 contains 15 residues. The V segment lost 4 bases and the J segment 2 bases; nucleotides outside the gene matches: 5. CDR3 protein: CASSSGQGVPYEQYF. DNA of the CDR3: TGTGCCAGCAGCTCAGGACAGGGGGTCCCCTACGAGCAGTACTTC.

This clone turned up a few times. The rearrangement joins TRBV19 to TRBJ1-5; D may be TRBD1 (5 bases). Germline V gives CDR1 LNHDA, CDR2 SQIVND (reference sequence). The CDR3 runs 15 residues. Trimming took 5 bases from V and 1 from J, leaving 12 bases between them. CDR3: CASSGSGRSNQPQHF. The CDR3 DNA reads TGTGCCAGTAGTGGGTCAGGGAGGAGCAATCAGCCCCAGCATTTT.

The CDR3, as DNA: TGTGCCAGCAGCGTAGGGGAGGGGCAGCCCCAGCATTTT. This sequence encodes CASSVGEGQPQHF. J is TRBJ1-5 and V is TRBV9; D is perhaps TRBD1 (5 bases). V lost 0 bases, J lost 7 bases, and 8 bases lay in between. The germline CDR1 and CDR2 sequences are SGDLS and YYNGEE. The CDR3 extends over 13 amino acids.

CDR3 region: CASSLTGQGKGIQYF. CDR3 in DNA: TGTGCCAGCAGCCTTACGGGACAGGGGAAGGGCATTCAGTACTTC. The rearrangement joins TRBV11-2 to TRBJ2-4; the match to TRBD1 covers 10 bases. CDR3 length: 15 residues. V was clipped by 5 bases and J by 9 bases; unmatched bases: 10. Germline lookup yields CDR1 SGHAT and CDR2 FQNNGV.

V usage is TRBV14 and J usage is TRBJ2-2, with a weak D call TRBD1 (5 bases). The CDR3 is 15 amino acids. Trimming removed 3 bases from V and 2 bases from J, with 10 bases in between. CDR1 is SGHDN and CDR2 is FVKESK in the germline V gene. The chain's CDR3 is CASSQTRGNTGELFF. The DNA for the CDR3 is TGTGCCAGCAGCCAGACAAGGGGAAACACCGGGGAGCTGTTTTTT.

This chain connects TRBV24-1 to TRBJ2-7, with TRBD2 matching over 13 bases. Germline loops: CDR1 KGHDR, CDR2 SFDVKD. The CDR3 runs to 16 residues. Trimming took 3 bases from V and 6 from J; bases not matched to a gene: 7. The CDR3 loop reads CATSDPTSGRAGEQYF. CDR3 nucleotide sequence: TGTGCCACCAGTGATCCTACTAGCGGGAGGGCCGGCGAGCAGTACTTC.

CDR3 bases: TGTGCCAGCAGCCTAGCAGTTGAAAAACTGTTTTTT. It encodes CASSLAVEKLFF. The chain links TRBV11-2 to TRBJ1-4; D gene unclear. The germline V gene has CDR1 SGHAT and CDR2 FQNNGV. There are 12 residues in the CDR3. Trimming shortened V by 5 bases and J by 7 bases, and 8 bases separated the two germline ends.

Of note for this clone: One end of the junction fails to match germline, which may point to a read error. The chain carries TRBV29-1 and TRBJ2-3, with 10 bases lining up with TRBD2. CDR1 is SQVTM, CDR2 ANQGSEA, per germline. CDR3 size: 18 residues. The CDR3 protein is CSVDRLAGVPFSTETQYF. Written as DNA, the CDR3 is TGCAGCGTTGACCGGCTAGCGGGAGTCCCCTTTTCCACAGAAACGCAGTATTTT.

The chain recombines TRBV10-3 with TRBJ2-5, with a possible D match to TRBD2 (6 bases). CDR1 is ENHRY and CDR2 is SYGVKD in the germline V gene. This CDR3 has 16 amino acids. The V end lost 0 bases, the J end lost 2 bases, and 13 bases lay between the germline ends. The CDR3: CAISESGSSEQETQYF. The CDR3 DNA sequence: TGTGCCATCAGTGAGTCGGGGTCTAGCGAGCAAGAGACCCAGTACTTC.